The present entry profiles one T cell receptor (beta chain) with its context. Its antigen is unknown. No base-level quality is on record; no much larger clone is a single base apart. In the paper's terms, the time point label means: about 28 days (+/-7) after the second vaccine dose. AZD1222 recipients given second doses at about 4 weeks or at about 12 weeks were pooled, since spike-specific TCR depth and breadth were not found to differ between the two schedules. Vaccinee samples came from UK trials COV001 and COV002, including a single-blind randomized controlled phase 2/3 trial of AZD1222 (ChAdOx1 nCoV-19) in healthy adults. For TCRbeta chain sequencing, PBMC samples were collected from trial participants at day 0 and at day 28 after the second dose. The CDR3 regions of human TCRbeta chains were subjected to immunosequencing. In the paper's pipeline: Repertoire TCRs were checked for matches against a reference library of SARS-CoV-2-specific TCRs that had been generated using the MIRA antigen-specificity platform. Breadth was defined as the fraction of unique TCRs that were SARS-CoV-2-associated, and depth was defined as the fraction of total T cells that were SARS-CoV-2-associated. Each spike-specific TCR was assigned to its reactive spike region and to a CD4 or CD8 class using the MIRA data. Log10-transformed breadth and depth values were compared by one-way ANOVA with Sidak's multiple comparisons tests. Imported from immuneACCESS, the table was reduced by TCRdb to in-frame sequences with V and J called. These copies leave out some clones; in studies compared against another copy, an unresolved V gene accounts for under half, and the cause of the remainder is not known. Clone size and the V and J calls come from that table; the DNA yielded D and trimming. Across this sample there are some 180,000 clones, with roughly 94% seen only once. The biggest ten clones account for under 2% of the sample.

The record originates from a study of T cell responses to AZD1222 COVID-19 vaccine (dated by TCRdb to the early 2020s). Context from the whole study: TCR sequencing covered roughly 230 trial participants: about 210 given two doses of AZD1222 and 26 given two doses of MenACWY control vaccine. Trial participants were enrolled by age into 18-55, 56-69 and 70-plus year subgroups, with 148, 28 and 57 TCR-sequenced participants respectively. Paper-wide results and their limitations: Because no day 14 peak-response samples were available, the repertoires could be characterized only after the peak T cell response. Vaccine-associated CD4 TCRs spanned the whole spike protein, with dominant responses in regions 160-218 and 743-854. Conclusions about previously exposed vaccinees are limited because only six or seven AZD1222 recipients were SARS-CoV-2 seropositive at baseline. Participants were mostly white British, with more females than males. The authors suggested clonal diversity may have been underestimated. A significant rise in spike-specific TCR breadth and depth was observed after two AZD1222 doses relative to day 0 and relative to MenACWY recipients. The 56-69-year group was small, and its depth increase did not reach significance, likely because of low power. Epitopes outside the regions mutated in the B.1.351 and B.1.1.7 variants were reportedly recognized by nearly half of the unique spike-specific TCRs.

A distance of 14 bases separates the germline ends of V and J, which lose 1 base and 5 bases respectively. The CDR3 runs 15 residues from the cysteine to the phenylalanine. CDR3 DNA only is kept here, 45 bases in frame from base 1. CDR1 and CDR2, per the germline V gene, are MNHNS and SASEGT. Sequenced here: peripheral blood, sampled 28 days after the second AZD1222 dose. The chain joins TRBV6-1 to TRBJ2-5; a tentative D match to TRBD1 spans 7 bases. The clonotype originates from an adult who received the AZD1222 COVID-19 vaccine. The CDR3 reads as follows: CASSEGDREEETQYF. The DNA reads TGTGCCAGCAGTGAAGGCGACAGGGAGGAGGAGACCCAGTACTTC.